What follows are 23 T cell receptor beta chains derived from one specimen sequenced in a study of a mutant IDH1 vaccine in newly diagnosed glioma. For these TCRs, the target antigens are not known. Clones were read by immunoSEQ multiplex PCR, and TCRdb kept only the in-frame ones, dropping some. Among around 50,000 clones listed, 65% to 85% were seen once. Specified time point: week 47, end of study. Each dose of the vaccine consisted of 300 ug of mutant IDH1 20-mer peptide, with topical imiquimod. The material sequenced was PBMCs, taken from a glioma patient whose treatment included an IDH1 peptide vaccine. These receptors all stem from a woman aged 25 to 39 with glioma. Some clones in this sample may be carry-over from other donors' samples.

V and J are TRBV9 and TRBJ2-7, with D perhaps matching TRBD1 or TRBD2 (5 bases each). Per germline, CDR1 SGDLS and CDR2 YYNGEE. Trimming removed 0 bases at V and 4 bases at J, with 14 bases between. The CDR3 has 15 residues. Written as DNA, the CDR3 is TGTGCCAGCAGCGTAGCAGGTACGGGGCCTTACGAGCAGTACTTC. This encodes CASSVAGTGPYEQYF.

This sequence joins TRBV30 and TRBJ2-3; no firm D call. Germline CDR1 is GTSNPN and CDR2 is SVGIG (reference sequence). V gave up 3 bases and J gave up 4 bases, with 8 bases separating them. The CDR3 is 12 residues long. CDR3 bases: TGTGCCTGGAGCCTCCAGTCAGATACGCAGTATTTT. It translates to CAWSLQSDTQYF. The full variable domain, with the rest looked up from reference TRBV30 and TRBJ2-3, is SQTIHQWPATLVQPVGSPLSLECTVEGTSNPNLYWYRQAAGRGLQLLFYSVGIGQISSEVPQNLSASRPQDRQFILSSKKLLLSDSGFYLCAWSLQSDTQYFGPGTRLTVL.

J is TRBJ2-1 and V is TRBV5-1; tentatively, D is TRBD2 (6 bases). The CDR3 runs 13 residues. Germline CDR1 SGHRS, CDR2 YFSETQ. V was clipped by 5 bases and J by 7 bases, with 13 bases between them. DNA for the CDR3: TGCGCCAGCAGACCTAGCGCGGGTAATGAGCAGTTCTTC. This codes for CASRPSAGNEQFF.

The sample holds one count of this clone. This CDR3 is also generated by other DNA sequences in the sample. This chain uses TRBV6-5 with TRBJ1-2; perhaps TRBD1 as D (6 bases). Trimming cost V 6 bases and J 3 bases, with 8 bases left between them. The CDR3 is 12 amino acids. In germline, CDR1 is MNHEY, CDR2 SVGAGI. The CDR3: CASSPGDYGYTF. As DNA, the CDR3 is TGTGCCAGCAGCCCAGGGGACTATGGCTACACCTTC.

The chain has TRBV13 and TRBJ2-2, with D possibly being TRBD1 (6 bases). CDR3 size: 15 residues. CDR1 is PRHDT and CDR2 is FYEKMQ in the germline V gene (reference sequence). The V and J ends lost 2 bases and 5 bases respectively, with 12 bases between them. The CDR3 sequence: CASSLRGKGTGELFF. The CDR3 DNA reads as TGTGCCAGCAGCTTAAGGGGGAAAGGGACCGGGGAGCTGTTTTTT.

The chain uses TRBV25-1 and TRBJ1-1, with D perhaps TRBD1 (6 bases). The CDR3 spans 16 residues. V was trimmed by 2 bases and J by 2 bases, leaving 15 bases between them. CDR1 and CDR2 (germline): MGHDK, SYGVNS. The CDR3 here is CASSELRGALNTEAFF. The CDR3 DNA is TGTGCCAGCAGTGAACTTCGGGGGGCCCTCAACACTGAAGCTTTCTTT.

The chain joins TRBV5-4 to TRBJ1-1, with D possibly TRBD1 on 6 matching bases. This CDR3 region has 15 residues. Germline CDR1 and CDR2: SGHNT and YYREEE (reference sequence). The V end lost 4 bases, the J end lost 4 bases, and 17 bases lay between the germline ends. The CDR3 DNA sequence: TGTGCCAGCAGCGAGGGGGACCAACGTTTCACTGAAGCTTTCTTT. Translated: CASSEGDQRFTEAFF.

The chain employs TRBV7-9 and TRBJ1-1, with D unclear. Germline V CDR1 and CDR2: SEHNR, FQNEAQ (reference sequence). CDR3 size: 17 residues. Trimming left V 4 bases short and J 1 base short, with 19 bases between. The CDR3 DNA sequence: TGTGCCAGCAGCTCCCCCCTCGTTGGACGGCCGAACACTGAAGCTTTCTTT. Its protein is CASSSPLVGRPNTEAFF.

This clone was found a few times. The CDR3 nucleotides read TGTGCCAGCAGTGGGGAGGGAGTGAACACTGAAGCTTTCTTT. It specifies CASSGEGVNTEAFF. The gene calls are TRBV6-1 and TRBJ1-1; D not certain. Trimming removed 4 bases at V and 0 bases at J, with 9 bases between. The CDR3 loop spans 14 amino acids. In germline, CDR1 is MNHNS, CDR2 SASEGT.

The rearrangement joins TRBV11-2 to TRBJ2-7, with D uncertain. The V end was cut by 5 bases, the J end by 5 bases, with 22 bases between. The CDR3 consists of 16 residues. Germline CDR1 SGHAT, CDR2 FQNNGV. The CDR3 coding sequence is TGTGCCAGCAGCCCCCCCCGAGAAAGGGTTCGGCACGAGCAGTACTTC. Its protein is CASSPPRERVRHEQYF.

V usage is TRBV7-2 and J usage is TRBJ2-2, with D possibly matching TRBD1 (5 bases). Trimming took off 4 bases at V and 3 bases at J, with 15 bases between the two ends. CDR3 length: 16 amino acids. CDR1 is SGHTA and CDR2 is FQGNSA in the germline V gene. The CDR3 spells CASSSPRTPHTGELFF. CDR3 bases: TGTGCCAGCAGCTCCCCCCGGACACCACACACCGGGGAGCTGTTTTTT.

The chain links TRBV7-9 to TRBJ1-4; D may be TRBD1 (5 bases). V was shortened by 5 bases and J by 4 bases, with 17 bases between the two germline ends. Per the germline V gene, CDR1 is SEHNR and CDR2 is FQNEAQ (reference sequence). This CDR3 contains 16 residues. The DNA for the CDR3 is TGTGCCAGCAGCCTACCCCGGGGGGGGAATAATGAAAAACTGTTTTTT. Amino acid sequence: CASSLPRGGNNEKLFF.

This clone was detected a few times. The rearrangement links TRBV6-1 to TRBJ1-4, with D perhaps matching TRBD1 (6 bases). The V and J ends lost 3 bases and 11 bases respectively, with 19 bases between them. Germline-derived CDR1 and CDR2 are MNHNS and SASEGT. CDR3 size: 15 residues. Here the CDR3 DNA reads TGTGCCAGCAGTGAGCTGGACAGTCTGGCCCGGAAACTGTTTTTT. The encoded protein is CASSELDSLARKLFF.

The CDR3 reads CASSLGQGGANYGYTF. DNA of the CDR3: TGTGCCAGCAGCCTGGGACAGGGGGGAGCTAACTATGGCTACACCTTC. The J gene is TRBJ1-2, the V gene TRBV5-4, with 11 positions matching TRBD1. Germline lookup yields CDR1 SGHNT and CDR2 YYREEE (reference sequence). With 4 bases clipped from V and 0 bases from J, the junction kept 5 bases outside the gene matches. The CDR3 loop spans 16 amino acids.

This clone was recorded only once. V and J are TRBV4-1 and TRBJ2-5; 9 bases fit TRBD2. Germline-derived CDR1 and CDR2 are MGHRA and YSYEKL. This CDR3 spans 18 amino acids. V lost 3 bases to trimming and J lost 3 bases; unmatched junction nucleotides: 14. The CDR3 DNA reads TGCGCCAGCAGCCATCACGACCCCCGACTAGCGGTGAAAGAGACCCAGTACTTC. This sequence encodes CASSHHDPRLAVKETQYF.

The CDR3 sequence is CASRGGTGGTMKQFF. The DNA for the CDR3 is TGTGCCAGCCGAGGAGGGACAGGGGGGACAATGAAGCAGTTCTTC. This chain connects TRBV6-5 to TRBJ2-1; 11 bases fit TRBD1. The germline gives CDR1 MNHEY, CDR2 SVGAGI. V lost 8 bases, J lost 11 bases, and 14 bases stayed unmatched. This CDR3 spans 15 amino acids.

In this sample, this clone turned up once. V and J are TRBV30 and TRBJ2-5; 13 bases fit TRBD2. The length of the CDR3 is 14 residues. CDR1 and CDR2 from the germline V gene are GTSNPN and SVGIG (reference sequence). Trimming removed 4 bases from V and 4 bases from J; junction bases left unmatched: 3. The CDR3 sequence: CAWTRTSGRETQYF. DNA for the CDR3: TGTGCCTGGACTCGGACTAGCGGGAGAGAGACCCAGTACTTC.

This chain uses TRBV28 with TRBJ2-5; possible D gene TRBD2, 6 bases. Germline-derived CDR1 and CDR2 are MDHEN and SYDVKM. This CDR3 comprises 15 residues. Deletions cut 1 base from V and 7 bases from J, with 16 bases between. The CDR3 protein is CASSLLFQAEGTQYF. The CDR3 nucleotides are TGTGCCAGCAGTTTATTATTTCAAGCGGAGGGGACCCAGTACTTC.

The J gene is TRBJ2-7, the V gene TRBV2, with D maybe TRBD2 (6 bases). CDR1 is SNHLY, CDR2 FYNNEI, per germline. With 5 bases removed from V and 1 base from J, the gap between germline ends came to 12 bases. The CDR3 extends over 14 amino acids. CDR3 coding DNA: TGTGCCAGCAGTTCTTTCGGGGGTTCCTACGAGCAGTACTTC. This translates into CASSSFGGSYEQYF.

The CDR3 is CASSVPPGTSGLPEGTGELFF. The CDR3 nucleotides are TGTGCCAGCAGCGTTCCCCCCGGGACTAGCGGACTTCCCGAAGGCACCGGGGAGCTGTTTTTT. This chain uses TRBV9 with TRBJ2-2, with 11 bases aligning to TRBD2. Germline V gene lookup returns CDR1 SGDLS and CDR2 YYNGEE. This CDR3 has 21 amino acids. The V segment lost 2 bases and the J segment 4 bases; nucleotides outside the gene matches: 19.

This clone occurred a few times. The rearrangement uses TRBV6-6 and TRBJ1-1; D is undetermined. The CDR3 has 12 amino acids. The V and J ends lost 6 bases and 7 bases respectively, with 12 bases between them. Germline V gene sequence: CDR1 MNHNY, CDR2 SVGAGI (reference sequence). The CDR3 region is CASSMDAYEAFF. The CDR3 DNA follows: TGTGCCAGCAGCATGGATGCATATGAAGCTTTCTTT.

This clone turned up a few times. The rearrangement joins TRBV5-1 to TRBJ1-1; 9 bases fit TRBD1. CDR1 is SGHRS, CDR2 YFSETQ, per germline. The J segment lost 3 bases and the V segment lost 3 bases, leaving 12 bases of the junction unmatched. CDR3 size: 17 residues. The CDR3: CASSSFRTGVGDTEAFF. CDR3 nucleotides: TGCGCCAGCAGCTCCTTCCGGACAGGGGTTGGGGACACTGAAGCTTTCTTT.

The chain employs TRBV30 and TRBJ2-7, with D possibly being TRBD1 (6 bases). V lost 5 bases, J lost 1 base, and 6 bases lay in between. CDR1 GTSNPN and CDR2 SVGIG come from the germline V gene (reference sequence). The CDR3 extends over 11 amino acids. As DNA, the CDR3 is TGTGCCTGGGACAGGTCCTACGAGCAGTACTTC. Translation gives CAWDRSYEQYF.